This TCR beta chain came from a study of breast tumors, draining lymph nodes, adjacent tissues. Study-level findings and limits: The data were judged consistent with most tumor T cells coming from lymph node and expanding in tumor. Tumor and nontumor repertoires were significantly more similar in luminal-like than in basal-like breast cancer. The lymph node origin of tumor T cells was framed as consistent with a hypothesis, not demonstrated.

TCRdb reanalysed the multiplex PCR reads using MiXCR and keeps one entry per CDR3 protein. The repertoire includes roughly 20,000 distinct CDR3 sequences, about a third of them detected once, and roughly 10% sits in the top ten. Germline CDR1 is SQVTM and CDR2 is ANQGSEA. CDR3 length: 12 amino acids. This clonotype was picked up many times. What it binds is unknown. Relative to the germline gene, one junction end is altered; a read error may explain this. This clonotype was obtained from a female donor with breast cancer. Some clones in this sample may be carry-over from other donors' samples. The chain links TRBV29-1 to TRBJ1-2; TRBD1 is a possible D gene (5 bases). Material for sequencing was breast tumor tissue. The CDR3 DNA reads TGCAGCGTTGACCTGACTGCCGGGGCCCTTTGCTTC. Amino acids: CSVDLTAGALCF.